A single sample is the source of the 29 T cell receptor beta chains below, sequenced in a study of beta chain features in type 1 diabetes. Study results and limitations: Across all four CD4+ subsets, people with type 1 diabetes showed modestly shorter TCRB CDR3s.

Every bit of the isolated RNA underwent reverse transcription, so sequencing read expressed TCRB transcripts. The repertoire was sequenced with immunoSEQ multiplex PCR; TCRdb's copy has only in-frame clones and lacks some. The sample comprises hundreds of thousands of clones, about 14% of which are singletons, and 0.035% to 0.045% rests with the top ten. Their specific antigens are unknown. Sequenced input: naive CD4+ T cells from blood. All receptors come from a man between 18 and 29 years old with type 1 diabetes.

The V call is TRBV11-2, the J call TRBJ1-2; 9 bases are shared with TRBD1. The CDR3 has 15 amino acids. Trimming at V came to 1 base and at J to 10 bases, leaving 10 bases not matched to a gene. Germline loops: CDR1 SGHAT, CDR2 FQNNGV. The chain's CDR3 is CASSLVLPGQGAYTF. CDR3 bases: TGTGCCAGCAGCTTAGTCCTACCGGGACAGGGAGCCTACACCTTC. Drawing the rest from reference TRBV11-2 and TRBJ1-2, the complete variable domain is EAGVAQSPRYKIIEKRQSVAFWCNPISGHATLYWYQQILGQGPKLLIQFQNNGVVDDSQLPKDRFSAERLKGVDSTLKIQPAKLEDSAVYLCASSLVLPGQGAYTFGSGTRLTVV.

This clone turned up a few times. V usage is TRBV29-1 and J usage is TRBJ1-1, with TRBD1 matching over 11 bases. The CDR3 has 13 residues. V lost 5 bases, J lost 5 bases, and 4 bases stayed unmatched. Per the germline V gene, CDR1 is SQVTM and CDR2 is ANQGSEA. CDR3 DNA sequence: TGCAGCGTTAAGGGACAGGGGGAGACTGAAGCTTTCTTT. This codes for CSVKGQGETEAFF.

This clone has only a few counts. The J gene is TRBJ2-1, the V gene TRBV7-9; no definite D call. Per the germline V gene, CDR1 is SEHNR and CDR2 is FQNEAQ (reference sequence). V was clipped by 2 bases and J by 2 bases, with 16 bases between them. This CDR3 comprises 17 residues. CDR3 amino acids: CASSLRSGLTTYNEQFF. The DNA of the CDR3 is TGTGCCAGCAGCTTAAGATCCGGCCTAACAACCTACAATGAGCAGTTCTTC.

This chain connects TRBV7-9 to TRBJ1-1; 10 bases line up with TRBD1. With V trimmed by 5 bases and J by 0 bases, 3 bases remained unmatched. CDR3 length equals 15 residues. Per the germline V gene, CDR1 is SEHNR and CDR2 is FQNEAQ (reference sequence). CDR3 DNA: TGTGCCAGCAGCGGGACAGGGGCCCTGAACACTGAAGCTTTCTTT. This encodes CASSGTGALNTEAFF.

A remark on this clone: This sequence may be a read error, since a much larger clone differs from it by one base. V usage is TRBV6-1 and J usage is TRBJ2-6, with D unresolved. The CDR3 is 13 residues long. The germline V and J ends were trimmed by 6 bases and 1 base, with 4 bases remaining between them. From germline, CDR1 is MNHNS and CDR2 SASEGT. The CDR3 sequence: CASSFSGANVLTF. CDR3 in DNA: TGTGCCAGCAGCTTTTCTGGGGCCAACGTCCTGACTTTC.

A few counts support this clone. This chain uses TRBV5-4 with TRBJ2-3, with TRBD2 matching 10 bases. The germline V gene has CDR1 SGHNT and CDR2 YYREEE (reference sequence). This CDR3 is built from 14 residues. J was trimmed by 3 bases and V by 5 bases; bases with no gene match: 3. This chain's CDR3 is CASSPGLATDTQYF. Written as DNA, the CDR3 is TGTGCCAGCAGTCCGGGACTAGCGACAGATACGCAGTATTTT.

The chain has TRBV25-1 and TRBJ1-6; D may be TRBD1 (5 bases). V shed 6 bases and J shed 8 bases, with 17 bases lying between them. Germline CDR1 reads MGHDK; CDR2 reads SYGVNS. This CDR3 region has 15 residues. The CDR3 region has the DNA TGTGCCAGCAGCTACGCCGGGACCGGGGATTCACCCCTCCACTTT. The encoded protein is CASSYAGTGDSPLHF.

This clone was seen only a few times. CDR3 loop: CAWIRGPGSYEQYF. DNA of the CDR3: TGTGCCTGGATAAGAGGCCCTGGCTCCTACGAGCAGTACTTC. This chain links TRBV30 with TRBJ2-7; D is unresolved. V was trimmed by 4 bases and J by 0 bases, leaving 13 bases between them. This CDR3 spans 14 amino acids. CDR1 is GTSNPN and CDR2 is SVGIG in the germline V gene (reference sequence).

This clone was counted a few times. The chain is built from TRBV5-4 and TRBJ1-6; 7 nucleotides line up with TRBD1. The CDR3 has 14 amino acids. In germline, CDR1 is SGHNT, CDR2 YYREEE (reference sequence). V lost 2 bases and J lost 8; bases outside the gene matches: 4. CDR3 nucleotides: TGTGCCAGCAGCTTAAGGACAGGTCATTCACCCCTCCACTTT. It yields the protein CASSLRTGHSPLHF.

The gene calls are TRBV30 and TRBJ1-2; perhaps TRBD1 as D (5 bases). V was pared by 1 base and J by 7 bases, with 10 bases between. Per the germline V gene, CDR1 is GTSNPN and CDR2 is SVGIG (reference sequence). CDR3 length: 12 residues. CDR3 sequence: CAWSAGRGGYTF. CDR3 DNA sequence: TGTGCCTGGAGTGCAGGGCGCGGTGGCTACACCTTC. Filled out from reference TRBV30 and TRBJ1-2, the complete variable domain reads SQTIHQWPATLVQPVGSPLSLECTVEGTSNPNLYWYRQAAGRGLQLLFYSVGIGQISSEVPQNLSASRPQDRQFILSSKKLLLSDSGFYLCAWSAGRGGYTFGSGTRLTVV.

J is TRBJ2-7 and V is TRBV6-5; 7 bases agree with TRBD2. The germline V gene encodes CDR1 MNHEY and CDR2 SVGAGI. The CDR3 sequence is 14 residues long. V lost 0 bases, J lost 5 bases, and 4 bases stayed unmatched. The CDR3 DNA is TGTGCCAGCAGTTACTCGGGCGGGAGACACGAGCAGTACTTC. Translation gives CASSYSGGRHEQYF.

The chain has TRBV4-1 and TRBJ2-1; TRBD2 matches 7 bases. Looked up from germline, CDR1 is MGHRA and CDR2 is YSYEKL. The CDR3 covers 12 residues. Germline trimming cut 3 bases from V and 10 bases from J; bases unmatched to any gene: 3. CDR3 coding DNA: TGCGCCAGCAGCCAGACAGCGGGAGAGCAGTTCTTC. It yields the protein CASSQTAGEQFF.

This clone was counted only a few times. The chain links TRBV5-1 to TRBJ1-2; unclear D gene. The V and J ends lost 0 bases and 7 bases respectively, with 1 base between them. CDR3 size: 10 residues. Germline CDR1 reads SGHRS; CDR2 reads YFSETQ. The CDR3 sequence is CASSLGGYTF. CDR3 coding DNA: TGCGCCAGCAGCTTGGGTGGCTACACCTTC.

This clone showed up just a few times. The chain couples TRBV7-9 to TRBJ2-1, with a tentative D call TRBD1 (6 bases). The germline CDR1 and CDR2 sequences are SEHNR and FQNEAQ (reference sequence). Trimming left V 4 bases short and J 5 bases short, with 12 bases between. This CDR3 region has 14 residues. This chain's CDR3 is CASSSGTSDNEQFF. CDR3 nucleotide sequence: TGTGCCAGCAGCTCTGGGACATCGGACAATGAGCAGTTCTTC.

This clone came up a few times. V usage is TRBV23-1 and J usage is TRBJ2-3; TRBD1 agrees at 8 bases. TRBV23-1 is an open reading frame whose function is uncertain. The CDR3 spans 18 residues. V was clipped by 0 bases and J by 3 bases; unmatched bases: 11. The CDR3 protein is CASSQSQGDRFVTDTQYF. The CDR3 coding sequence is TGCGCCAGCAGTCAATCGCAAGGGGACAGGTTTGTTACAGATACGCAGTATTTT.

J is TRBJ2-2 and V is TRBV25-1; a possible D gene is TRBD1 (5 bases). Trimming stripped 2 bases from V and 6 bases from J, with 10 bases between. The germline CDR1 and CDR2 sequences are MGHDK and SYGVNS. This CDR3 spans 14 amino acids. The CDR3 DNA sequence: TGTGCCAGCAGTGAACAGGGAAGGGCCGGGGAGCTGTTTTTT. Translation: CASSEQGRAGELFF.

This clone was found a few times. V gene TRBV5-1 combines with J gene TRBJ1-1; 8 positions agree with TRBD1. CDR3 length equals 16 residues. Trimming removed 0 bases from V and 2 bases from J; junction bases left unmatched: 6. CDR1 is SGHRS and CDR2 is YFSETQ in the germline V gene. The CDR3 nucleotides read TGCGCCAGCAGCTTGGCCCAGGGGGCGGGCAACACTGAAGCTTTCTTT. This encodes CASSLAQGAGNTEAFF.

This clone was picked up a small number of times. V gene TRBV28 combines with J gene TRBJ2-1; D is possibly TRBD1 (6 bases). This CDR3 spans 15 amino acids. CDR1 is MDHEN and CDR2 is SYDVKM in the germline V gene. The ends were cut back, 3 bases at V and 6 bases at J, with 15 bases in the middle. CDR3 in amino acids: CASSFAGQNGNEQFF. CDR3 sequence (DNA): TGTGCCAGCAGTTTTGCAGGACAGAACGGCAATGAGCAGTTCTTC.

The chain joins TRBV19 to TRBJ1-2, with 8 bases aligning to TRBD1. In germline, CDR1 is LNHDA, CDR2 SQIVND (reference sequence). V dropped 7 bases and J dropped 6; count of bases not matched to a gene: 7. There are 13 residues in the CDR3. CDR3 sequence: CASKDRTGNGYTF. The CDR3 nucleotides are TGTGCCAGTAAGGATCGGACAGGGAATGGCTACACCTTC.

This sequence joins TRBV10-3 and TRBJ2-3, with TRBD2 matching over 8 bases. From germline, CDR1 is ENHRY and CDR2 SYGVKD. V lost 5 bases and J lost 4; bases outside the gene matches: 8. There are 15 residues in the CDR3. The CDR3 nucleotides read TGTGCCATCAGTAACCCCGCGGGGGGCGCAGATACGCAGTATTTT. Residues: CAISNPAGGADTQYF.

This clone was detected only a few times. The V and J genes are TRBV7-9 and TRBJ2-7; either TRBD1 or TRBD2 may fit D (5 bases each). V was cut by 3 bases and J by 0 bases, with 9 bases left in between. CDR1 is SEHNR and CDR2 is FQNEAQ in the germline V gene (reference sequence). The CDR3 has 14 residues. CDR3 protein: CASSFEGHSYEQYF. CDR3 DNA: TGTGCCAGCAGCTTCGAGGGGCACTCCTACGAGCAGTACTTC. Supplemented by reference TRBV7-9 and TRBJ2-7, the full variable domain reads DTGVSQNPRHKITKRGQNVTFRCDPISEHNRLYWYRQTLGQGPEFLTYFQNEAQLEKSRLLSDRFSAERPKGSFSTLEIQRTEQGDSAMYLCASSFEGHSYEQYFGPGTRLTVT.

The rearrangement uses TRBV7-2 and TRBJ2-3, with 7 positions matching TRBD1. The CDR3 extends over 13 amino acids. The junction had 3 bases not matched to a gene; V was cut back by 5 bases and J by 4 bases. The germline gives CDR1 SGHTA, CDR2 FQGNSA. CDR3 loop: CASSTDRADTQYF. In nucleotides, the CDR3 is TGTGCCAGCAGCACCGACAGGGCAGATACGCAGTATTTT.

This clone has just a few counts. The CDR3 sequence: CASSRDRVRYEQYF. CDR3 nucleotides: TGTGCCAGCAGTAGGGACAGGGTCCGCTACGAGCAGTACTTC. The chain couples TRBV6-5 to TRBJ2-7; 9 bases map to TRBD1. Losses at the gene ends were 5 bases for V and 3 bases for J; bases not matched to a gene: 5. This CDR3 contains 14 residues. Germline V gives CDR1 MNHEY, CDR2 SVGAGI.

The rearrangement uses TRBV6-5 and TRBJ2-3; D may be TRBD1 (5 bases). The germline gives CDR1 MNHEY, CDR2 SVGAGI. The ends were cut back, 0 bases at V and 5 bases at J, with 12 bases in the middle. The CDR3 is 15 amino acids. The CDR3 nucleotides read TGTGCCAGCAGTTACTCGGTCAGGGTGAGAGATACGCAGTATTTT. It translates to CASSYSVRVRDTQYF.

V is TRBV2 and J is TRBJ1-2; the D is unclear. CDR1 is SNHLY, CDR2 FYNNEI, per germline. CDR3 length equals 13 residues. V was clipped by 3 bases and J by 5 bases, with 10 bases between them. CDR3 amino acids: CASSDLEGYGYTF. CDR3 DNA: TGTGCCAGCAGTGATCTGGAAGGTTATGGCTACACCTTC.

The V call is TRBV6-5, the J call TRBJ2-7; no clear D gene. The CDR3 contains 12 residues. Per germline, CDR1 MNHEY and CDR2 SVGAGI. V shed 5 bases and J shed 6 bases, with 11 bases lying between them. The CDR3 region has the DNA TGTGCCAGCAGTGAATCATTCTCCGAGCAGTACTTC. Translation: CASSESFSEQYF.

This clone has only a few counts. This chain links TRBV4-2 with TRBJ2-5; D not certain. The CDR3 loop spans 14 amino acids. V was trimmed by 1 base and J by 2 bases, leaving 8 bases between them. The V gene's germline CDR1 is LGHNA and CDR2 YNFKEQ. The CDR3 is CASSQGQAQETQYF. DNA for the CDR3: TGTGCCAGCAGCCAAGGGCAGGCGCAAGAGACCCAGTACTTC.

The rearrangement joins TRBV5-6 to TRBJ2-3; D not resolved. The V end was cut by 0 bases, the J end by 3 bases, with 5 bases between. From germline, CDR1 is SGHDT and CDR2 YYEEEE. The CDR3 runs 13 residues. For the CDR3, the DNA is TGTGCCAGCAGCTTGGTAACGACAGATACGCAGTATTTT. This translates into CASSLVTTDTQYF.

A word on this clone: Other DNA sequences of this sample code for an identical CDR3. The J gene is TRBJ2-1, the V gene TRBV4-1; TRBD2 might be the D (5 bases). V was shortened by 1 base and J by 0 bases, with 7 bases between the two germline ends. Germline CDR1 MGHRA, CDR2 YSYEKL. The CDR3 covers 15 residues. This CDR3 is CASSQGGSSYNEQFF. CDR3 nucleotide sequence: TGCGCCAGCAGCCAAGGAGGGAGCTCCTACAATGAGCAGTTCTTC.